This T cell receptor beta chain was sequenced in a study of blood T cells in healthy people across ages. Across the whole study: For every two T cells, template switching captured about one barcoded beta molecule.

This clonotype has only a few counts. A J-beta primer mix and a sample-barcoded 5' primer were used in a second PCR of roughly 6 to 11 cycles. Each cDNA molecule carried a tag from a template-switch adaptor that contained 12 random nucleotides. TCRdb reprocessed the 5' RACE reads with MiXCR, giving one entry per CDR3 protein. The repertoire holds about 800,000 distinct CDR3 sequences, more than 20% seen once, with 3% to 4.5% in the top ten. These sequences were also reported in another study, on T cells of mothers and their children.

This receptor was taken from a boy aged 10-17 years in good health. The material sequenced was blood.

In nucleotides, the CDR3 is TGCAGCGTTGTAGGAGGACTAGCGGTCTCCGAGCAGTACTTC. Protein: CSVVGGLAVSEQYF. The rearrangement joins TRBV29-1 to TRBJ2-7, with 10 nucleotides matching TRBD2. The CDR3 length is 14 residues. Unmatched junction bases numbered 9, after V lost 4 bases and J lost 6 bases. Germline CDR1 and CDR2: SQVTM and ANQGSEA.